This T cell receptor (beta chain) appears in the sequencing data of a study of blood T cell repertoires in COVID-19. Study-level information: Samples of COVID-19 (acute and convalescent) were obtained from the United States, Italy and Spain.

V shed 5 bases and J shed 1 base, with 7 bases lying between them. This CDR3 contains 13 residues. Generated by immunoSEQ multiplex PCR, the TCRdb table keeps only in-frame clones and is missing some. The sample holds approximately 200,000 clones, about 90% seen once. This study enrolled people aged 18 to 89 from about two dozen US geographic areas. Cohort placement rested on clinical history that participants reported themselves. Contact with a PCR-confirmed or clinician-diagnosed COVID-19 case occurred within 2 weeks of entry. The chain links TRBV12-3 or TRBV12-4 to TRBJ2-3, with TRBD1 as a possible D gene (6 bases). This clonotype originated in a woman in her 30s who had been exposed to COVID-19. The sequencing input was PBMCs or T cells enriched from blood (not recorded which). CDR3 nucleotides: TGTGCCAGCAGTGACAGGCGCACAGATACGCAGTATTTT. Residues: CASSDRRTDTQYF.